This TCR beta chain is drawn from a study of blood T cell repertoires in COVID-19. Clones were read by immunoSEQ multiplex PCR, and TCRdb kept only the in-frame ones, dropping some. The top ten clones hold about 3.6% of a sample with about 220,000 clones, under 90% of them seen once. With regard to this clone: One end of the junction varies from germline; a read error may be responsible.

The sample comprised peripheral blood. The TCR sequence derives from a woman of 80 years or more with acute or convalescent COVID-19.

CDR3 sequence reads: CASILAPCSF. The CDR3 DNA follows: TGTGCCAGTATTCTGGCCCCCTGCTCCTTT. The rearrangement uses TRBV19 and TRBJ1-6; D unclear. The CDR3 extends over 10 amino acids. Germline CDR1 is LNHDA and CDR2 is SQIVND (reference sequence).